This T cell receptor beta chain was sequenced for a study of cytomegalovirus exposure and HLA in healthy donors. Looking at the study overall: Most donors, roughly 84% of a few hundred genotyped, fell in the Caucasian-associated ancestry cluster. Study results and caveats: For most TCR beta V segments, an earlier analysis put the productive rate at about 87% or about 30% of the time. The later analysis indicated that the majority of CMV-associated TCR beta chains appeared HLA-restricted.

This clone showed up just once. Its target is unknown. Primers included in the PCR were 60 Vbeta and 13 Jbeta primers. This table comes from immunoSEQ multiplex PCR, and its TCRdb copy is limited to in-frame clones, with some not included. There are around 190,000 clones in the sample; about 80% occur only once, and approximately 2.1% lies in the top ten. The CDR3 has 14 residues. Germline V gene lookup returns CDR1 SGHRS and CDR2 YFSETQ. The V gene end was trimmed by 2 bases and the J gene end by 3 bases; junction bases not matched to a gene: 2. The TCR was taken from a man younger than 45 in good health and CMV-seronegative. Sequenced material: PBMCs. The chain joins TRBV5-1 to TRBJ2-5; TRBD1 matches 9 bases. CDR3 region: CASSFWTGEETQYF. CDR3 DNA: TGCGCCAGCAGCTTTTGGACAGGGGAAGAGACCCAGTACTTC.